The 27 T cell receptor beta chains given below trace back to one sample, sequenced in a study of control samples from healthy donors and cancer patients. Only in-frame clones appear in the TCRdb table, and some are missing; sequencing was by immunoSEQ multiplex PCR. Of about 82,000 clones detected, about 90% appear once; the ten largest clones hold around a fifth. The material sequenced was blood. The receptors shown here come from a middle-aged man in good health.

This chain joins TRBV9 and TRBJ2-5; possibly TRBD2 for D (5 bases). The CDR3 runs to 13 residues. The V gene's germline CDR1 is SGDLS and CDR2 YYNGEE. V lost 8 bases to trimming and J lost 5 bases, with 16 bases between them. This CDR3 is CASGSEGRETQYF. The CDR3 DNA reads TGTGCCAGTGGGTCCGAGGGCCGGGAGACCCAGTACTTC.

The chain couples TRBV11-2 to TRBJ2-7, with D possibly matching TRBD1 (5 bases). Germline CDR1 and CDR2: SGHAT and FQNNGV. This CDR3 region has 15 residues. Trimming left V 1 base short and J 0 bases short, with 10 bases between. CDR3 bases: TGTGCCAGCAGCTTAGGGACACCTAGCTCCTACGAGCAGTACTTC. Its protein is CASSLGTPSSYEQYF.

The V and J genes are TRBV29-1 and TRBJ2-5; maybe TRBD1 (6 bases). The V gene's germline CDR1 is SQVTM and CDR2 ANQGSEA. Trimming pared 1 base from V and 2 bases from J, leaving 17 bases between. This CDR3 comprises 16 residues. CDR3 DNA sequence: TGCAGCGTTGAAGGATTCAGGGACAAAATACAAGAGACCCAGTACTTC. Residues: CSVEGFRDKIQETQYF. Combining the CDR3 with reference TRBV29-1 and TRBJ2-5 gives the whole variable domain SAVISQKPSRDICQRGTSLTIQCQVDSQVTMMFWYRQQPGQSLTLIATANQGSEATYESGFVIDKFPISRPNLTFSTLTVSNMSPEDSSIYLCSVEGFRDKIQETQYFGPGTRLLVL.

The V and J genes are TRBV14 and TRBJ1-4; maybe TRBD1 (5 bases). CDR3 length equals 13 residues. The germline CDR1 and CDR2 sequences are SGHDN and FVKESK. V gave up 1 base and J gave up 8 bases, with 8 bases separating them. CDR3 protein: CASSQVWGEKLFF. The CDR3 DNA sequence: TGTGCCAGCAGCCAAGTATGGGGGGAAAAACTGTTTTTT.

V usage is TRBV11-3 and J usage is TRBJ2-5; weak D call: TRBD2 (5 bases). Germline CDR1 is SGHNT and CDR2 is YENEEA. Trimming left V 1 base short and J 2 bases short, with 14 bases between. This CDR3 is built from 16 residues. The CDR3 spells CASSLVGRRLQETQYF. Here the CDR3 DNA reads TGTGCCAGCAGCTTAGTCGGCAGACGACTACAAGAGACCCAGTACTTC.

The V and J genes are TRBV5-1 and TRBJ2-3; D gene uncertain. This CDR3 contains 11 residues. From germline, CDR1 is SGHRS and CDR2 YFSETQ. Trimming took off 0 bases at V and 4 bases at J, with 0 bases between the two ends. CDR3 nucleotides: TGCGCCAGCAGCTTGGCAGATACGCAGTATTTT. Its translation: CASSLADTQYF. The whole variable domain, filled in from reference TRBV5-1 and TRBJ2-3, reads KAGVTQTPRYLIKTRGQQVTLSCSPISGHRSVSWYQQTPGQGLQFLFEYFSETQRNKGNFPGRFSGRQFSNSRSEMNVSTLELGDSALYLCASSLADTQYFGPGTRLTVL.

This clone was counted a few times. CDR3 DNA: TGTGCCATCAGTGAATCGCGACAGGGGTTCTACACTGAAGCTTTCTTT. Protein: CAISESRQGFYTEAFF. The V and J genes are TRBV10-3 and TRBJ1-1; TRBD1 matches 8 bases. The CDR3 totals 16 residues. The V and J ends lost 3 bases and 3 bases, in that order; junction bases with no gene match: 9. Germline V gives CDR1 ENHRY, CDR2 SYGVKD.

The chain uses TRBV5-5 and TRBJ1-1; no firm D call. The germline gives CDR1 SGHKS, CDR2 YYEKEE (reference sequence). The V end lost 0 bases, the J end lost 4 bases, and 7 bases lay between the germline ends. The CDR3 has 13 residues. CDR3 loop: CASSLAGSTEAFF. CDR3 DNA sequence: TGTGCCAGCAGCTTGGCGGGGAGCACTGAAGCTTTCTTT.

This chain joins TRBV19 and TRBJ1-1, with 10 positions matching TRBD1. V shed 3 bases, J shed 1 base, and the junction held 5 bases outside the gene matches. This CDR3 is 16 amino acids long. Germline-derived CDR1 and CDR2 are LNHDA and SQIVND (reference sequence). As DNA, the CDR3 is TGTGCCAGTAGTATCCCGGGACAGGGGCCGAACACTGAAGCTTTCTTT. Translation gives CASSIPGQGPNTEAFF.

The sample holds a few counts of this clone. The V call is TRBV4-1, the J call TRBJ1-1; a weak D match, TRBD1 (6 bases). CDR1 is MGHRA and CDR2 is YSYEKL in the germline V gene. The CDR3 covers 13 residues. The V and J ends lost 6 bases and 4 bases respectively, with 12 bases between them. The CDR3 DNA follows: TGCGCCAGCAGACGGGGGGCGAGCACTGAAGCTTTCTTT. It is translated as CASRRGASTEAFF.

The chain combines TRBV27 with TRBJ2-3; D not certain. This CDR3 has 13 residues. V lost 8 bases and J 2 bases, leaving 11 bases between the germline ends. Germline V gives CDR1 MNHEY, CDR2 SMNVEV (reference sequence). The CDR3 region is CASRRSVTDTQYF. The CDR3 bases are TGTGCCAGCCGGCGCTCGGTCACAGATACGCAGTATTTT.

The chain is built from TRBV11-3 and TRBJ2-2, with TRBD2 as a possible D gene (5 bases). The germline gives CDR1 SGHNT, CDR2 YENEEA. Trimming left V 1 base short and J 2 bases short, with 14 bases between. The CDR3 has 17 residues. The CDR3: CASSLGHSADNTGELFF. In nucleotides, the CDR3 is TGTGCCAGCAGCTTAGGCCACTCAGCGGATAACACCGGGGAGCTGTTTTTT.

The chain links TRBV7-2 to TRBJ1-2; the D is unclear. Germline loops: CDR1 SGHTA, CDR2 FQGNSA. The V and J ends lost 5 bases and 4 bases respectively, with 11 bases between them. The CDR3 consists of 13 residues. The CDR3 is CASSMGGSYGYTF. CDR3 sequence (DNA): TGTGCCAGCAGCATGGGCGGAAGCTATGGCTACACCTTC. Drawing the rest from reference TRBV7-2 and TRBJ1-2, the complete variable domain is GAGVSQSPSNKVTEKGKDVELRCDPISGHTALYWYRQSLGQGLEFLIYFQGNSAPDKSGLPSDRFSAERTGGSVSTLTIQRTQQEDSAVYLCASSMGGSYGYTFGSGTRLTVV.

This chain links TRBV6-6 with TRBJ1-1, with D possibly TRBD1 on 5 matching bases. The CDR3 consists of 16 residues. Germline V gene sequence: CDR1 MNHNY, CDR2 SVGAGI (reference sequence). V was pared by 1 base and J by 7 bases, with 19 bases between. CDR3 residues: CASSYWQGVSQNEAFF. CDR3 nucleotides: TGTGCCAGCAGTTACTGGCAGGGAGTTAGCCAGAATGAAGCTTTCTTT.

The rearrangement links TRBV4-2 to TRBJ2-5; no reliable D call. V was trimmed by 4 bases and J by 3 bases, leaving 12 bases between them. The CDR3 extends over 14 amino acids. Germline values: CDR1 LGHNA, CDR2 YNFKEQ. CDR3 coding DNA: TGTGCCAGCAGCCCTTCCAGGTCGGAAGAGACCCAGTACTTC. Protein product: CASSPSRSEETQYF.

This CDR3 is CASSVSGSKDTQYF. CDR3 bases: TGTGCCAGCAGTGTTAGCGGGAGTAAAGATACGCAGTATTTT. The chain uses TRBV25-1 and TRBJ2-3; 9 bases are shared with TRBD2. The J segment lost 5 bases and the V segment lost 4 bases, leaving 4 bases of the junction unmatched. Germline V gives CDR1 MGHDK, CDR2 SYGVNS. This CDR3 is built from 14 residues.

V is TRBV25-1 and J is TRBJ2-5, with D hard to call. Trimming removed 0 bases at V and 2 bases at J, with 7 bases between. This CDR3 comprises 14 residues. Germline V CDR1 and CDR2: MGHDK, SYGVNS. Here the CDR3 DNA reads TGTGCCAGCAGTGAATATGGCGGACAAGAGACCCAGTACTTC. It specifies CASSEYGGQETQYF.

The genes are TRBV4-1 and TRBJ2-7, with D possibly TRBD1 on 5 matching bases. Germline V gene data show CDR1 as MGHRA and CDR2 as YSYEKL. V dropped 3 bases and J dropped 9 bases, with 18 bases sitting between them. This CDR3 is built from 14 residues. The CDR3 loop is CASSHPIWGTWQYF. The CDR3, as DNA: TGCGCCAGCAGCCACCCAATCTGGGGCACGTGGCAGTACTTC.

The J gene is TRBJ2-1, the V gene TRBV4-3; 16 nucleotides align to TRBD2. The V segment lost 3 bases and the J segment 7 bases; nucleotides outside the gene matches: 3. Germline loops: CDR1 LGHNA, CDR2 YSLEER. CDR3 length: 16 residues. This CDR3 is CASSQGLAGGGNEQFF. DNA for the CDR3: TGCGCCAGCAGCCAGGGACTAGCGGGAGGGGGTAATGAGCAGTTCTTC.

The CDR3 region is CASSPTGSAEAFF. CDR3 nucleotide sequence: TGTGCCAGCAGCCCGACAGGGAGCGCTGAAGCTTTCTTT. This chain links TRBV3-1 (or the pseudogene TRBV3-2) with TRBJ1-1; 7 bases map to TRBD1. Germline lookup yields CDR1 LGHDT and CDR2 YNNKEL (reference sequence). The CDR3 consists of 13 residues. J was trimmed by 6 bases and V by 4 bases; bases with no gene match: 5.

The chain links TRBV7-2 to TRBJ1-3; no clear D. Trimming cost V 1 base and J 4 bases, with 8 bases left between them. CDR1 is SGHTA, CDR2 FQGNSA, per germline. The CDR3 is made up of 14 amino acids. The CDR3 reads CASSLGVGGNTIYF. The CDR3 bases are TGTGCCAGCAGCTTAGGCGTGGGCGGAAACACCATATATTTT.

The chain has TRBV6-5 and TRBJ1-2; tentative D call: TRBD1 (6 bases). Germline V gene data show CDR1 as MNHEY and CDR2 as SVGAGI. V was trimmed by 5 bases and J by 7 bases, leaving 8 bases between them. The CDR3 covers 11 residues. The CDR3 here is CASSNRAGYTF. The CDR3 region has the DNA TGTGCCAGCAGTAACAGGGCTGGCTACACCTTC.

The chain recombines TRBV12-3 or TRBV12-4 with TRBJ1-3; no firm D call. V lost 3 bases to trimming and J lost 0 bases, with 3 bases between them. CDR3 length: 13 residues. CDR3 in amino acids: CASSFNSGNTIYF. In DNA form, the CDR3 reads TGTGCCAGCAGTTTTAACTCTGGAAACACCATATATTTT.

The chain is built from TRBV6-5 and TRBJ2-3; no firm D call. Germline loops: CDR1 MNHEY, CDR2 SVGAGI. Trimming shortened V by 0 bases and J by 10 bases, and 11 bases separated the two germline ends. CDR3 length: 13 residues. This CDR3 reads CASSYSIADPQYF. The CDR3 DNA sequence: TGTGCCAGCAGTTACTCGATTGCCGATCCGCAGTATTTT.

The chain links TRBV6-2 or TRBV6-3 to TRBJ2-3, with 7 bases aligning to TRBD2. Germline V gene lookup returns CDR1 MNHEY and CDR2 SVGEGT. V lost 4 bases, J lost 4 bases, and 11 bases stayed unmatched. The CDR3 extends over 16 amino acids. CDR3 nucleotide sequence: TGTGCCAGCAGTTCGCGGTCAGGCGGGAGCCCAGATACGCAGTATTTT. This gives the protein CASSSRSGGSPDTQYF.

This chain uses TRBV7-8 with TRBJ2-1; D may correspond to TRBD1 or TRBD2 (7 bases each). The germline V gene has CDR1 SGHVS and CDR2 FQNEAQ. The CDR3 spans 17 residues. Trimming took 2 bases from V and 5 from J, leaving 19 bases between them. CDR3 amino acids: CASSLKQGGAQNNEQFF. The CDR3 DNA follows: TGTGCCAGCAGCTTAAAGCAGGGGGGGGCGCAAAACAATGAGCAGTTCTTC.

V gene TRBV9 combines with J gene TRBJ2-5, with D uncertain. The germline gives CDR1 SGDLS, CDR2 YYNGEE. The V gene lost 1 base and the J gene lost 1 base, with 11 bases spanning the gap. The length of the CDR3 is 15 residues. CDR3 coding DNA: TGTGCCAGCAGCGTAAGCTTGGACCTCCAAGAGACCCAGTACTTC. It translates to CASSVSLDLQETQYF. Full variable domain (outside the CDR3, taken from reference TRBV9 and TRBJ2-5): DSGVTQTPKHLITATGQRVTLRCSPRSGDLSVYWYQQSLDQGLQFLIQYYNGEERAKGNILERFSAQQFPDLHSELNLSSLELGDSALYFCASSVSLDLQETQYFGPGTRLLVL.